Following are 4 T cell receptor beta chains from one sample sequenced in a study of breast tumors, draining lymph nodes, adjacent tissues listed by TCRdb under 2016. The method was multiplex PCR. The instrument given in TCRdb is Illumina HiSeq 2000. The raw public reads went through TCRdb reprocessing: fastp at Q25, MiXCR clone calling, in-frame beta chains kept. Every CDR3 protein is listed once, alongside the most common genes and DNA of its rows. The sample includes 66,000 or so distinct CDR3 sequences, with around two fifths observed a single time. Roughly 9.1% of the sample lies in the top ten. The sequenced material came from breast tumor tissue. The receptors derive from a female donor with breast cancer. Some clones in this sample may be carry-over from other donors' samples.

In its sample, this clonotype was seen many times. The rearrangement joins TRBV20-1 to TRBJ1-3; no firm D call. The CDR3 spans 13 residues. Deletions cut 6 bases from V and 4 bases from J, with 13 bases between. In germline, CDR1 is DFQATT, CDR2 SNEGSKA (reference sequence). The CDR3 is CSAPNRRGNTIYF. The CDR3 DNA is TGCAGTGCCCCAAACCGCAGGGGAAACACCATATATTTT.

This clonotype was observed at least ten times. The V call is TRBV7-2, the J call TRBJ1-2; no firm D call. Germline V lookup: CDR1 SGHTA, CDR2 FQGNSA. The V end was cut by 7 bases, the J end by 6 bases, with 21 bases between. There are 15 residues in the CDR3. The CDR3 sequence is CASTNKPNIVNGYTF. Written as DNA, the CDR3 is TGTGCCAGCACCAATAAGCCTAACATAGTCAATGGCTACACCTTC.

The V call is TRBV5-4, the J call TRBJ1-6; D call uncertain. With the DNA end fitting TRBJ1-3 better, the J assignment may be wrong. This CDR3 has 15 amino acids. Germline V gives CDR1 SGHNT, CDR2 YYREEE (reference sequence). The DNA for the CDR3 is TGTGCCAGCAGCCCGCGGGGTCATTATGGAAACACCATATATTTT. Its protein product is CASSPRGHYGNTIYF.

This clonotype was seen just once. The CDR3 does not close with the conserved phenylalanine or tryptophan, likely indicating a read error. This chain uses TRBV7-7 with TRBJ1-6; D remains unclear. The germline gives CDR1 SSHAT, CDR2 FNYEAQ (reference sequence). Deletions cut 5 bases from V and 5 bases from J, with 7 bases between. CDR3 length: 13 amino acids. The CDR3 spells CASSAPNNSPLHS. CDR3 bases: TGTGCCAGCAGCGCCCCGAATAATTCACCCCTCCACTCT.